The source of this T cell receptor (beta chain) is a study of cytomegalovirus exposure and HLA in healthy donors. About the research overall: Of the donors genotyped, several hundred in all, about 76% fell in the Caucasian-associated ancestry cluster.

About this clone itself: Its antigen is currently unknown.

Study observations and caveats: Rare TCR sequences dominated, though some public TCRs recurred in many donors.

Germline V gene sequence: CDR1 MGHRA, CDR2 YSYEKL. CDR3 length: 15 amino acids. V was pared by 2 bases and J by 0 bases, with 11 bases between. A multiplex PCR was run with 60 Vbeta primers and 13 Jbeta primers. Here immunoSEQ multiplex PCR was the method, and the copy in TCRdb shows in-frame clones only, minus some. In the table there are over 150,000 clones, 68% of which are singletons. This chain connects TRBV4-1 to TRBJ2-7; possibly TRBD1 for D (5 bases). The sequence was collected from a woman aged 40 to 50 in good health and CMV-seropositive. The material sequenced was PBMCs. The CDR3 DNA reads as TGCGCCAGCAGCCAAACCAGGGTTAGCTCCTACGAGCAGTACTTC. Its protein product is CASSQTRVSSYEQYF.